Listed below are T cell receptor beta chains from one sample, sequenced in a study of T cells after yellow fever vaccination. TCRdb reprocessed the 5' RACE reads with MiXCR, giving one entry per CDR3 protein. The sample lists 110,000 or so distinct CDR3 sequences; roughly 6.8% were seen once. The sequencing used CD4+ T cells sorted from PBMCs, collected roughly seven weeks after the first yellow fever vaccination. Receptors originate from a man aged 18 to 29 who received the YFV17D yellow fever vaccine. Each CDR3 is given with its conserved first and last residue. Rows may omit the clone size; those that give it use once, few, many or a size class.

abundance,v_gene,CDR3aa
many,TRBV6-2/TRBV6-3,CASERGSPSYEQYF
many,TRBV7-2,CASSPAGGVDTQYF
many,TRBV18,CASSPPMINEQFF
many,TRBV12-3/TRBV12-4,CASSLWRGNTEAFF
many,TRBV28,CASSLGSFYNEQFF
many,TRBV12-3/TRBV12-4,CASSFGPPISYEQYF
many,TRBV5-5,CASSLLVRTDTQYF
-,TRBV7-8,CASSKRGEETQYF
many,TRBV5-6,CASSLLGSNQPQHF
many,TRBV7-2,CASSNGGAVLTDTQYF
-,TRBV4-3,CASSHSRPTNEKLFF
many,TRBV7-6,CASSFSTGGLTRTDTQYF
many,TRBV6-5,CASSYSGKAKNIQYF
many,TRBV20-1,CSAVRDRVGTEAFF
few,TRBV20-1,CSASRQGGGYTF
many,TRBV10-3,CAISERGETGELFF
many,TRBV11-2,CASSLEAGGGTEAFF
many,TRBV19,CAGRGILYSYEQYF
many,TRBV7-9,CASLRTGGKNIQYF
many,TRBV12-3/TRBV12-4,CASIPFTGTVSGNTIYF
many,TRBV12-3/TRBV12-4,CASSLWGSNQPQHF
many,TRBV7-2,CASSLFGTEGQPQHF
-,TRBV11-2,CASRRTGVNYGYTF
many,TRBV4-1,CASSQTGGLYEKLFF
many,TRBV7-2,CASSLAGGGSGYTF
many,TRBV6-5,CASSYLARETQYF
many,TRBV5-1,CASSLTSSQETQYF
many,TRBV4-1,CASSRPGPMNEKLFF
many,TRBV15,CATSRDMRGVFF
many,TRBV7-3,CASSLQGNGNNEQFF
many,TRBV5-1,CASSSVALSATDTQYF
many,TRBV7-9,CASSLELSVGKAFF
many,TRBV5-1,CASSLNSKPPGTQYF
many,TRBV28,CAIRGRWGAFF
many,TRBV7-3,CASKGQNTDTQYF
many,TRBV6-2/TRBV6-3,CASSSGSNQPQHF
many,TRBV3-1,CASSQVGGYTF
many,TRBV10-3,CAISRTGGAGDTGELFF
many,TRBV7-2,CASSFTGTSPLHF
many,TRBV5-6,CASSFWTGHQETQYF
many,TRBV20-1,CSARTSRIYGYTF
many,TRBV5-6,CASSLTDGSNQPQHF
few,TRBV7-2,CASSLVDYGYTF
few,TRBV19,CASSADRGGELFF
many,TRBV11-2,CASSLAGGLFF
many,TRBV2,CASKFQIQVYEQYF
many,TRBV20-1,CSASTGQETQYF
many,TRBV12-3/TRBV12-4,CASSPGQLNEKLFF
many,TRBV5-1,CASSLEFGYRKTQYF
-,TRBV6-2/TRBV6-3,CASSYLGHPRGNTIYF
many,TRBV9,CASSRQRGGEQFF
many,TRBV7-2,CASSDLAGGKRDEQFF
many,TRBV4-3,CASSQGIEETQYF